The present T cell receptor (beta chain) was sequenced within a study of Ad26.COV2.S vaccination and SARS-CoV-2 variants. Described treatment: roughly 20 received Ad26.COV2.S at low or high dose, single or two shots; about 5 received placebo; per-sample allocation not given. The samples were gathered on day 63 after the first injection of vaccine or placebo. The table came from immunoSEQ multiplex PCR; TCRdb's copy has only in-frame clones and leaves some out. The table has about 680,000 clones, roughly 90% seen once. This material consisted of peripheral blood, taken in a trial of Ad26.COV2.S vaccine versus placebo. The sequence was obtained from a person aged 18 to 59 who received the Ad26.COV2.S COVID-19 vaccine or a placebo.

The CDR3 bases are TGTGCCAGCTCACTCGGACGTGTGGACGAGCAGTACTTC. It translates to CASSLGRVDEQYF. This rearrangement joins TRBV18 to TRBJ2-7; D is ambiguous. With 4 bases removed from V and 5 bases from J, the gap between germline ends came to 12 bases. CDR1 KGHSH and CDR2 LQKENI come from the germline V gene. The CDR3 is 13 amino acids.